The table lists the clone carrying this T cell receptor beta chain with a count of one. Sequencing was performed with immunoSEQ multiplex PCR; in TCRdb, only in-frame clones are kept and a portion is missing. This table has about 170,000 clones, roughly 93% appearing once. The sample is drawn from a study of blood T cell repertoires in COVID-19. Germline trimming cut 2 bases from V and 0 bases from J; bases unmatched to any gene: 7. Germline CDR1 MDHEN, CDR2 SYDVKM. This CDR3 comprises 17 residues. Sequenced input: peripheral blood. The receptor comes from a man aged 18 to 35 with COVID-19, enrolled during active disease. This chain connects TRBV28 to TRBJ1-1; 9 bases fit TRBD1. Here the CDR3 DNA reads TGTGCCAGCAGTTTACGCTCACAGGGGGCCGTGAACACTGAAGCTTTCTTT. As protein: CASSLRSQGAVNTEAFF.